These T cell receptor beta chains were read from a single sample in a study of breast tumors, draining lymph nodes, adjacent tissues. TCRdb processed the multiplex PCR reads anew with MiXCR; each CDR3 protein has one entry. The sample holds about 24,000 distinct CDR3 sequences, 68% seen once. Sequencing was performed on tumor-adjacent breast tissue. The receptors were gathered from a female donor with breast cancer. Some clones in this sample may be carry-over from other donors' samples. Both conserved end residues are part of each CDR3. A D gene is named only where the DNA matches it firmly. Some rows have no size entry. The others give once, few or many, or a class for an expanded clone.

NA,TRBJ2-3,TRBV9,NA,TGTGCCAGCAGCGTAGTGGGGGCCCATACGCAGTATTTT,CASSVVGAHTQYF
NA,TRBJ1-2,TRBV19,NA,TGTGCCAGTACGGGCAGGGCGTATGGCTACACCTTC,CASTGRAYGYTF
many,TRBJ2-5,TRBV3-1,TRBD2,TGTGCCAGCAGCCAAGCCAGCGGGGGGGCGGAGACCCAGTACTTC,CASSQASGGAETQYF
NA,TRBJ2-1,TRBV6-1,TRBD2,TGTGCCAGCAGTGAAGGGACTAGCGGGAGGGGTGAGCAGTTCTTC,CASSEGTSGRGEQFF
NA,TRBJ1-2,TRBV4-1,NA,TGCGCCAGCAGCCACCCAGGGGCAGGGGTCTATGGCTACACCTTC,CASSHPGAGVYGYTF
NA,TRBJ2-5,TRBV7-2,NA,TGTGCCAGCAGCTTGGGGGCGGGAGTGGCTTTGGAGACCCAGTACTTC,CASSLGAGVALETQYF
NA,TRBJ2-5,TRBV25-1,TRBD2,TGTGCCAGCAGTGAATTAGAGGGGAGGGGTTTGGGGGAGACCCAGTACTTC,CASSELEGRGLGETQYF
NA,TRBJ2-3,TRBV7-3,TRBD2,TGTGCCAGCAGCGTCGGGACTAGCGGGTTTGAAGATACGCAGTATTTT,CASSVGTSGFEDTQYF
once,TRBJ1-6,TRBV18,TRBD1,TGTGCCAGCTCGGACAGGGTGGATTCACCCCTCCACTTT,CASSDRVDSPLHF
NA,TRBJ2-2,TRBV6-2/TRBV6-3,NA,TGTGCCAGCAGTCCCCTGAACACCGGGGAGCTGTTTTTT,CASSPLNTGELFF
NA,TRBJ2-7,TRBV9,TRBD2,TGTGCCAGCAGCGTAACTAGCGGGAGCGTTTACGAGCAGTACTTC,CASSVTSGSVYEQYF
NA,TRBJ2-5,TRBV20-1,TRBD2,TGCAGTGCACAACTAGCGAGACAAGAGACCCAGTACTTC,CSAQLARQETQYF
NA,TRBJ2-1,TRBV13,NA,TGTGCCAGCAGCTCCCCGGACCACGGGCTAGCTGACGAGCAGTTCTTC,CASSSPDHGLADEQFF
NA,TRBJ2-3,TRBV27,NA,TGTGCCAGCAGTCCCGGGGGAAAGAGTACGCAGTATTTT,CASSPGGKSTQYF
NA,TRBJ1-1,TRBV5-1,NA,TGCGCCAGCAGCGTCGGACAGTTTTTAAACACTGAAGCTTTCTTT,CASSVGQFLNTEAFF
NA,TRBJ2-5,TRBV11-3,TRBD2,TGTGCCAGCAGCTTAAGCACCGGGACCGGGGGGCAAGAGACCCAGTACTTC,CASSLSTGTGGQETQYF
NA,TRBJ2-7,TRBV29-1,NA,TGCAGCGCCCTGTATGAATCCTACGAGCAGTACTTC,CSALYESYEQYF
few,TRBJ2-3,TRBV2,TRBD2,TGTGCCAGCATTCTCACTAGCGGGAGACCAGATACGCAGTATTTT,CASILTSGRPDTQYF
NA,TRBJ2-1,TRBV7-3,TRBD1,TGTGCCAGCAGCCCCCAGCAGCTTGGGACAGGGATCTCCAGTGAGCAGTTCTTC,CASSPQQLGTGISSEQFF
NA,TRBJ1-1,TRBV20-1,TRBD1,TGCAGTGCAAAGGGGACAGCATACACTGAAGCTTTCTTT,CSAKGTAYTEAFF
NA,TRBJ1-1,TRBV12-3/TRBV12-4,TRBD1,TGTGCCAGCAGTCCGACAGGGCCCACTGAAGCTTTCTTT,CASSPTGPTEAFF
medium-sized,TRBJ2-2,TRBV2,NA,TGTGCCAGCGGAAGGAAAGCTGGGGAGCTGTTTTTT,CASGRKAGELFF
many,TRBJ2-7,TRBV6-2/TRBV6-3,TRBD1,TGTGCCGCAGGGGGCCCGGCGGGCTACGAGCAGTACTTC,CAAGGPAGYEQYF
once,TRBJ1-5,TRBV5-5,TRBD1,TGTGCCAGCAGTTCGCGACAGGGAGAACAGCCCCAGCATTTT,CASSSRQGEQPQHF
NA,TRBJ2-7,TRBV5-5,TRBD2,TGTGCCAGCAGCATCGGACTAGCGGGAATCCCCAGCTACGAGCAGTACTTC,CASSIGLAGIPSYEQYF
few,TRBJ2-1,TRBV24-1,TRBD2,TGTGCCACCAGTGATGCCGGGACTAGCGGTTACAATGAGCAGTTCTTC,CATSDAGTSGYNEQFF
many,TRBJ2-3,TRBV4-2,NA,TGTGCCAGCAGCCAAGGGCGGACTGCTAGCACAGATACGCAGTATTTT,CASSQGRTASTDTQYF
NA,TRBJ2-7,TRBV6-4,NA,TGTGCCAGCAGTGCCTCGAGGGGAGGAAGCTCCTACGAGCAGTACTTC,CASSASRGGSSYEQYF
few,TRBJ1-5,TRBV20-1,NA,TGCAGTGCTAGCGAGGGGGACTACAATCAGCCCCAGCATTTT,CSASEGDYNQPQHF
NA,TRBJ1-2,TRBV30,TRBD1,TGTGCCTACGACTCGACAGGGGGCTATGGCTACACCTTC,CAYDSTGGYGYTF
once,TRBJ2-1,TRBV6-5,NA,TGTGCCAGCAGCTCGGGGGATTACAATGAGCAGTTCTTC,CASSSGDYNEQFF
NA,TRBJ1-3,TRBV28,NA,TGTGCCAGCAGTCCACTCAGCTCTGGAAACACCATATATTTT,CASSPLSSGNTIYF
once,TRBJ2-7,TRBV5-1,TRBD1,TGCGCCAGCAGCTCCCGGGACAGGGGGTCCCACGAGCAGTACTTC,CASSSRDRGSHEQYF
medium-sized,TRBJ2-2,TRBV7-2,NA,TGTGCCAGCAGCTACTTATCTGGGAACACCGGGGAGCTGTTTTTT,CASSYLSGNTGELFF
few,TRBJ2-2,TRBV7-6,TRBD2,TGTGCCAGCAGTGCATGGGCTAGGACTAGCGGCAGTAGGGACACCGGGGAGCTGTTTTTT,CASSAWARTSGSRDTGELFF
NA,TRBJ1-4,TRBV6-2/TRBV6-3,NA,TGTGCCAGCAGGGACTGGACTAATGAAAAACTGTTTTTT,CASRDWTNEKLFF
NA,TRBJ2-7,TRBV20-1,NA,TGCAGTGCTAGGTCTGGCGGATACGAGCAGTACTTC,CSARSGGYEQYF
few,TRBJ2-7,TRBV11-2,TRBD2,TGTGCCAGCAGCCCCAGTTCTAGCGGGAGTTACGAGCAGTACTTC,CASSPSSSGSYEQYF
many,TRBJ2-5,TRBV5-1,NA,TGCGCCAGCAGCTTGGTAGGGGCGGCGTTACTCGAGACCCAGTACTTC,CASSLVGAALLETQYF
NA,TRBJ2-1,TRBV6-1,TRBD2,TGTGCCAGCAGTGTAGATAGCGGGACCTACAATGAGCAGTTCTTC,CASSVDSGTYNEQFF
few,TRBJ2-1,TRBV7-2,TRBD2,TGTGCCAGCAGCCCCGTCCGCGGGGGTGGGGTCAATGAGCAGTTCTTC,CASSPVRGGGVNEQFF
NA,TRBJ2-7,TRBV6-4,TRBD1,TGTGCCAGCAGTGAAGATTCCGGGGACAGGGTTTGCGAGCAGTACTTC,CASSEDSGDRVCEQYF
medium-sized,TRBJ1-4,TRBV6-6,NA,TGTGCCAGCAGTTACGGGACGACGGATGAAAAACTGTTTTTT,CASSYGTTDEKLFF
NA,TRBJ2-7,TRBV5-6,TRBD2,TGTGCCAGCAGCGCGGGACTAGCGGCCACCTACGAGCAGTGCTTC,CASSAGLAATYEQCF
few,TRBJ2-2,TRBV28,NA,TGTGCCAGCAGTTTACATAGGGGTAACACCGGGGAGCTGTTTTTT,CASSLHRGNTGELFF
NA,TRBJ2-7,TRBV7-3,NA,TGTGCCAGCATACCCTACGAGCAGTACTTC,CASIPYEQYF